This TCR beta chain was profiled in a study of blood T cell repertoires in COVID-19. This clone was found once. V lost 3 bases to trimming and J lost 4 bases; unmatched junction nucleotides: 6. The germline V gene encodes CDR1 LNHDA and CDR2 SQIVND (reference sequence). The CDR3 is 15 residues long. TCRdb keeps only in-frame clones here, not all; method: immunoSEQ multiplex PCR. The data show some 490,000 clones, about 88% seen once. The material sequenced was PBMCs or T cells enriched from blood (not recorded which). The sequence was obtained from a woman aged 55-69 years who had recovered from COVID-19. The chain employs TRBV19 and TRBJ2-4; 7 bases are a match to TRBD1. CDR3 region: CASSINRDRKNIQYF. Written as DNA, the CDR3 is TGTGCCAGTAGTATTAATCGGGACAGAAAAAACATTCAGTACTTC.